This T cell receptor beta chain was sequenced in a study of T cell responses to AZD1222 COVID-19 vaccine. In the study overall: Pooled together were second doses at about 4 or about 12 weeks. Study findings and constraints: Among spike-specific TCRs, nearly half reportedly target unmutated variant regions.

The data were produced by immunoSEQ multiplex PCR, yet TCRdb's version contains in-frame clones alone and is incomplete. Of more than 110,000 clones in the sample, approximately 83% are singletons; the top ten hold around 8%. CDR1 is LNHDA, CDR2 SQIVND, per germline (reference sequence). The CDR3 is 13 amino acids. J was trimmed by 5 bases and V by 8 bases; bases with no gene match: 6. This clone was seen more than once but under ten times. Its antigen remains unknown. The chain employs TRBV19 and TRBJ1-1; 9 bases are a match to TRBD1. The TCR sequence derives from an adult in good health. The sample in question was peripheral blood, obtained on day 0 of AZD1222 vaccination. Written as DNA, the CDR3 is TGTGCCAGTGAACAGGGGGCGAAGACTGAAGCTTTCTTT. It yields the protein CASEQGAKTEAFF.